Presented here are 32 T cell receptor beta chains from one specimen sequenced in a study of post-analysis software for immune sequencing data. Whole-study results and caveats: When patients were compared with controls, four to six TRBV segments were more frequent, TRBV5-6, TRBV5-1 and TRBV20-1 among them.

No antigen has been assigned to these receptors. Libraries were made from TCR beta cDNA, and they carried unique molecular identifiers. MiXCR was run by TCRdb on the PCR reads, yielding one entry per CDR3 protein. The sample includes about 540,000 distinct CDR3 sequences, around 31% of them seen just once. Sequenced material: blood. Receptors were obtained from a girl aged 2-17 years with multiple sclerosis.

This clonotype was counted between two and nine times. This sequence joins TRBV4-1 and TRBJ2-1; TRBD2 aligns across 7 bases. Trimming took 0 bases from V and 5 from J; bases not matched to a gene: 7. CDR1 MGHRA and CDR2 YSYEKL come from the germline V gene. This CDR3 comprises 16 residues. The chain's CDR3 is CASSQDRGTTDNEQFF. The CDR3 DNA reads TGCGCCAGCAGCCAAGATCGAGGGACTACGGACAATGAGCAGTTCTTC.

The chain couples TRBV18 to TRBJ2-5, with TRBD2 as a possible D gene (5 bases). V lost 3 bases and J lost 2, with 19 bases in between. Per the germline V gene, CDR1 is KGHSH and CDR2 is LQKENI. The length of the CDR3 is 17 residues. CDR3 sequence reads: CASSPTSTSWTQETQYF. The CDR3 DNA reads TGTGCCAGCTCACCGACGTCAACCTCATGGACTCAAGAGACCCAGTACTTC.

This clonotype was counted once. The chain is built from TRBV12-3 or TRBV12-4 and TRBJ2-3; D may match TRBD1 or TRBD2 (5 bases each). V was clipped by 6 bases and J by 4 bases, with 20 bases between them. The CDR3 has 16 amino acids. In nucleotides, the CDR3 is TGTGCCAGCAGACCAGACCGCCTAGTGGGGGCAGATACGCAGTATTTT. Amino acid sequence: CASRPDRLVGADTQYF.

The rearrangement joins TRBV5-1 to TRBJ2-5; 9 bases fit TRBD2. The V gene's germline CDR1 is SGHRS and CDR2 YFSETQ. The CDR3 runs 17 residues. V lost 0 bases and J lost 5; bases outside the gene matches: 11. The CDR3 sequence: CASSLDEAGGTRETQYF. As DNA, the CDR3 is TGCGCCAGCAGCTTGGACGAGGCGGGGGGGACGAGGGAGACCCAGTACTTC.

V and J are TRBV20-1 and TRBJ2-3; D gene ambiguous. CDR3 length: 13 amino acids. Trimming pared 2 bases from V and 0 bases from J, leaving 6 bases between. CDR1 and CDR2 from the germline V gene are DFQATT and SNEGSKA (reference sequence). Here the CDR3 DNA reads TGCAGTGCTAGATCGGACAGCACAGATACGCAGTATTTT. Encoded protein: CSARSDSTDTQYF.

The sample holds many counts of this clonotype. V and J are TRBV2 and TRBJ2-1; 13 bases fit TRBD2. Losses at the gene ends were 8 bases for V and 8 bases for J; bases not matched to a gene: 6. Looked up from germline, CDR1 is SNHLY and CDR2 is FYNNEI. The CDR3 sequence is 14 residues long. The CDR3 nucleotides read TGTGCCAGCGGAAGACTAGCGGGGGGCGATGAGCAGTTCTTC. This translates into CASGRLAGGDEQFF.

This clonotype was recorded a few times. The chain joins TRBV28 to TRBJ2-7; D may be TRBD1 (7 bases). The CDR3 sequence is 16 residues long. The germline V gene encodes CDR1 MDHEN and CDR2 SYDVKM. V gave up 5 bases and J gave up 1 base, with 18 bases separating them. The CDR3 DNA sequence: TGTGCCAGCAGTCCCCCCCAGGGGGGTTTGTCCTACGAGCAGTACTTC. Translation: CASSPPQGGLSYEQYF.

The CDR3 region is CASSYVATSGGQETQYF. The CDR3 DNA is TGTGCCAGCAGTTACGTCGCAACTAGCGGGGGACAAGAGACCCAGTACTTC. The chain carries TRBV12-3 or TRBV12-4 and TRBJ2-5; 11 positions match TRBD2. The junction had 9 bases not matched to a gene; V was cut back by 4 bases and J by 2 bases. The CDR3 consists of 17 residues.

This clonotype occurred a few times. The rearrangement joins TRBV5-1 to TRBJ1-5, with 7 bases identical to TRBD1. V trimming: 2 bases; J trimming: 6 bases; junction bases outside the gene matches: 8. Germline CDR1 SGHRS, CDR2 YFSETQ. The CDR3 is 15 amino acids. The chain's CDR3 is CASSLGTAPGQPQHF. CDR3 nucleotides: TGCGCCAGCAGCTTAGGGACAGCCCCCGGTCAGCCCCAGCATTTT. The variable domain in full, with the rest retrieved from reference TRBV5-1 and TRBJ1-5, is KAGVTQTPRYLIKTRGQQVTLSCSPISGHRSVSWYQQTPGQGLQFLFEYFSETQRNKGNFPGRFSGRQFSNSRSEMNVSTLELGDSALYLCASSLGTAPGQPQHFGDGTRLSIL.

V gene TRBV5-1 combines with J gene TRBJ2-3; 8 bases are shared with TRBD1. V shed 1 base, J shed 2 bases, and the junction held 3 bases outside the gene matches. The CDR3 covers 15 residues. The germline V gene has CDR1 SGHRS and CDR2 YFSETQ. The CDR3 region has the DNA TGCGCCAGCAGCTTGCGACAGGGGAACACAGATACGCAGTATTTT. Protein: CASSLRQGNTDTQYF.

The J gene is TRBJ2-5, the V gene TRBV7-2; no definite D call. In germline, CDR1 is SGHTA, CDR2 FQGNSA. CDR3 length equals 16 residues. Trimming took 1 base from V and 3 from J, leaving 15 bases between them. The CDR3: CASSLVFRGLKETQYF. The CDR3 DNA reads as TGTGCCAGCAGCTTAGTGTTCCGAGGCCTCAAAGAGACCCAGTACTTC.

This clonotype is categorized as medium-sized. V is TRBV15 and J is TRBJ2-5, with 10 bases lining up with TRBD1. Trimming cost V 1 base and J 5 bases; bases outside gene matches: 4. The CDR3 runs 15 residues. CDR1 and CDR2 from the germline V gene are LNHNV and YYDKDF (reference sequence). Written as DNA, the CDR3 is TGTGCCACCAGCAGAGGGACAGGGGGATTGGAGACCCAGTACTTC. It codes for CATSRGTGGLETQYF.

The count of this clonotype is one. One end of the junction is discordant with germline, which a read error may explain. V and J are TRBV4-1 and TRBJ1-2; D may be TRBD1 (5 bases). Germline V CDR1 and CDR2: MGHRA, YSYEKL. The CDR3 spans 14 residues. The CDR3 DNA reads TGCGCCAGCAGCCAAGGGGGCCCTAACTATGACTACACCTTC. It encodes CASSQGGPNYDYTF.

This clonotype has only a few counts. This rearrangement joins TRBV12-3 or TRBV12-4 to TRBJ2-7; TRBD1 agrees at 7 bases. With V trimmed by 2 bases and J by 0 bases, 1 base remained unmatched. The CDR3 covers 14 residues. The CDR3: CASSLTGDSYEQYF. Written as DNA, the CDR3 is TGTGCCAGCAGTTTAACAGGGGACTCCTACGAGCAGTACTTC.

The rearrangement uses TRBV27 and TRBJ1-2; 8 bases line up with TRBD1. Per germline, CDR1 MNHEY and CDR2 SMNVEV (reference sequence). V trimming: 4 bases; J trimming: 3 bases; junction bases outside the gene matches: 4. The CDR3 contains 14 residues. The CDR3 region is CASSWNRGYYGYTF. CDR3 bases: TGTGCCAGCAGTTGGAACAGGGGGTACTATGGCTACACCTTC.

The chain is built from TRBV4-1 and TRBJ2-4, with 9 bases lining up with TRBD2. With 1 base clipped from V and 6 bases from J, the junction kept 4 bases outside the gene matches. This CDR3 has 15 amino acids. Germline V gene sequence: CDR1 MGHRA, CDR2 YSYEKL. The DNA of the CDR3 is TGCGCCAGCAGCCAAGTAGCGGGGGAGGGAAACATTCAGTACTTC. Protein product: CASSQVAGEGNIQYF.

This chain joins TRBV7-2 and TRBJ1-1, with D possibly matching TRBD1 (6 bases). The CDR3 consists of 17 residues. In germline, CDR1 is SGHTA, CDR2 FQGNSA. The V end was cut by 5 bases, the J end by 0 bases, with 19 bases between. The chain's CDR3 is CASSIGPPGAMNTEAFF. The CDR3 DNA sequence: TGTGCCAGCAGCATCGGGCCCCCAGGGGCCATGAACACTGAAGCTTTCTTT.

The J gene is TRBJ1-4, the V gene TRBV5-1, with D unclear. The germline V gene has CDR1 SGHRS and CDR2 YFSETQ. The CDR3 contains 15 residues. V lost 2 bases, J lost 0 bases, and 8 bases lay in between. CDR3 DNA: TGCGCCAGCAGCTTCGACACCTCAACTAATGAAAAACTGTTTTTT. This sequence encodes CASSFDTSTNEKLFF. Drawing the rest from reference TRBV5-1 and TRBJ1-4, the complete variable domain is KAGVTQTPRYLIKTRGQQVTLSCSPISGHRSVSWYQQTPGQGLQFLFEYFSETQRNKGNFPGRFSGRQFSNSRSEMNVSTLELGDSALYLCASSFDTSTNEKLFFGSGTQLSVL.

In its sample, this clonotype was seen many times. This chain connects TRBV29-1 to TRBJ2-5, with a weak D call TRBD2 (6 bases). Germline V lookup: CDR1 SQVTM, CDR2 ANQGSEA. This CDR3 comprises 10 residues. V dropped 4 bases and J dropped 7 bases, with 7 bases sitting between them. As DNA, the CDR3 is TGCAGCGTTGTCGGGGGGACCCAGTACTTC. It specifies CSVVGGTQYF.

The genes are TRBV5-1 and TRBJ1-2; 8 nucleotides agree with TRBD1. V lost 0 bases to trimming and J lost 2 bases; unmatched junction nucleotides: 15. From germline, CDR1 is SGHRS and CDR2 YFSETQ. There are 19 residues in the CDR3. CDR3 region: CASSLELGGGPGGNYGYTF. The CDR3 nucleotides are TGCGCCAGCAGCTTGGAGCTGGGCGGGGGGCCAGGGGGCAACTATGGCTACACCTTC.

The chain combines TRBV20-1 with TRBJ2-5; 7 positions match TRBD1. The end of the DNA is better explained by TRBJ2-7, so the J call may be wrong. CDR3 size: 14 residues. Germline V gives CDR1 DFQATT, CDR2 SNEGSKA (reference sequence). CDR3 in amino acids: CSADPRQGNVEQYF. The CDR3, as DNA: TGCAGTGCTGACCCGCGACAGGGTAACGTCGAGCAGTACTTC.

Worth noting for this clonotype: This may stem from a read error, because a much larger clone lies one nucleotide away. The chain employs TRBV20-1 and TRBJ2-1, with 7 positions matching TRBD2. The J call may be mistaken, given a closer DNA end match to TRBJ2-7. Germline values: CDR1 DFQATT, CDR2 SNEGSKA (reference sequence). The length of the CDR3 is 14 residues. Here the CDR3 reads CSASAGGSYNEQYF. As DNA, the CDR3 is TGCAGTGCTTCCGCCGGGGGGTCCTACAATGAGCAGTACTTC.

To note about this clonotype: Since no conserved phenylalanine or tryptophan closes the CDR3, a read error is the likely cause. The V and J genes are TRBV12-3 or TRBV12-4 and TRBJ2-3; TRBD1 matches at 8 bases. This CDR3 spans 16 amino acids. Trimming at V came to 5 bases and at J to 3 bases, leaving 10 bases not matched to a gene. The CDR3 DNA is TGTGCCAGCAGTCCTAGACAGGGGAGTATAACAGATACGCAGTATTCT. Translated: CASSPRQGSITDTQYS.

The chain carries TRBV27 and TRBJ2-5; D is possibly TRBD1 (6 bases). Germline CDR1 is MNHEY and CDR2 is SMNVEV (reference sequence). V lost 5 bases and J 2 bases, leaving 12 bases between the germline ends. The CDR3 totals 14 residues. This chain's CDR3 is CASSTWTDQETQYF. DNA for the CDR3: TGTGCCAGCAGTACGTGGACAGATCAAGAGACCCAGTACTTC.

This chain links TRBV20-1 with TRBJ2-7; D not certain. The V end was cut by 4 bases, the J end by 0 bases, with 13 bases between. The CDR3 consists of 14 residues. CDR1 and CDR2 from the germline V gene are DFQATT and SNEGSKA (reference sequence). The DNA for the CDR3 is TGCAGTGCTAATCCCCTCCTTAGCTCCTACGAGCAGTACTTC. Translated: CSANPLLSSYEQYF.

This CDR3 reads CASSFSRGGNQPQHF. The CDR3 DNA reads as TGTGCCAGCAGCTTTTCCCGGGGAGGCAATCAGCCCCAGCATTTT. This chain connects TRBV7-2 to TRBJ1-5; D unclear. V lost 3 bases and J lost 2, with 11 bases in between. The CDR3 consists of 15 residues. CDR1 is SGHTA and CDR2 is FQGNSA in the germline V gene. Full variable domain (missing parts from reference TRBV7-2 and TRBJ1-5): GAGVSQSPSNKVTEKGKDVELRCDPISGHTALYWYRQSLGQGLEFLIYFQGNSAPDKSGLPSDRFSAERTGGSVSTLTIQRTQQEDSAVYLCASSFSRGGNQPQHFGDGTRLSIL.

The rearrangement uses TRBV20-1 and TRBJ1-2; D not certain. V dropped 3 bases and J dropped 6 bases, with 5 bases sitting between them. The germline gives CDR1 DFQATT, CDR2 SNEGSKA (reference sequence). CDR3 length: 10 residues. CDR3 sequence: CSARINGYTF. The CDR3 DNA sequence: TGCAGTGCTAGGATTAATGGCTACACCTTC.

V and J are TRBV18 and TRBJ2-1; the D is unclear. Judging by the DNA end, TRBJ2-7 fits better; the J call may be wrong. CDR3 length: 12 residues. CDR1 is KGHSH and CDR2 is LQKENI in the germline V gene. CDR3 sequence reads: CASSSSYNEQYF. In DNA form, the CDR3 reads TGTGCCAGCTCAAGCTCCTACAATGAGCAGTACTTC.

The chain carries TRBV12-3 or TRBV12-4 and TRBJ1-6; D gene ambiguous. CDR3 size: 15 residues. Trimming left V 6 bases short and J 6 bases short, with 15 bases between. This chain's CDR3 is CASRLLDAGNSPLHF. DNA of the CDR3: TGTGCCAGCAGACTTTTAGACGCCGGTAATTCACCCCTCCACTTT.

This clonotype appeared many times. The chain carries TRBV12-3 or TRBV12-4 and TRBJ2-7, with D unresolved. Trimming took 2 bases from V and 7 from J, leaving 6 bases between them. This CDR3 region has 11 residues. Here the CDR3 DNA reads TGTGCCAGCAGTTTAAGGCGTGAGCAGTACTTC. Encoded protein: CASSLRREQYF.

The rearrangement joins TRBV3-1 to TRBJ2-1; D not resolved. V lost 4 bases, J lost 7 bases, and 11 bases lay in between. The germline gives CDR1 LGHDT, CDR2 YNNKEL (reference sequence). This CDR3 contains 13 residues. This chain's CDR3 is CASSPRASNEQFF. CDR3 in DNA: TGTGCCAGCAGCCCCCGCGCCTCTAATGAGCAGTTCTTC.

A word on this clonotype: A much larger clone differs from this one at a single base, so this may be a read error. The chain recombines TRBV7-8 with TRBJ1-4; D is unresolved. Germline-derived CDR1 and CDR2 are SGHVS and FQNEAQ. The CDR3 consists of 13 residues. In DNA, the CDR3 is TGTGCCAGCAGCGGTGGGCCTAATGAAAAACGGTTTTTT. It encodes CASSGGPNEKRFF.